This TCR beta chain was recorded in a study of T cell responses to AZD1222 COVID-19 vaccine (dated by TCRdb to the early 2020s). About the study as a whole: AZD1222 recipients with second doses at about 4 weeks or about 12 weeks were pooled, because spike-specific TCR depth and breadth did not differ between schedules. Trial participants were enrolled by age into subgroups of 18-55, 56-69 and 70-plus years, and around 140, 26 and 57 TCR-sequenced participants, respectively, were included in these subgroups. TCR sequencing was performed for fewer than 250 trial participants, of whom about 200 were given two doses of AZD1222 and approximately 26 were given two doses of MenACWY control vaccine. The study at large found these results: In the small 56-69-year group, the increase in depth fell short of significance, most likely because of low power. Conclusions about previously exposed vaccinees were limited because only five to seven AZD1222 recipients were SARS-CoV-2 seropositive at baseline. After two AZD1222 doses, spike-specific TCR breadth and depth were significantly higher than at day 0 and than in MenACWY recipients. CD4 TCRs associated with the vaccine covered the entire spike protein, and the dominant responses were in regions 160-218 and 743-854. No day 14 peak-response samples were available, so repertoires were characterized only after the peak T cell response. Epitopes outside the regions mutated in the B.1.351 and B.1.1.7 variants were reportedly recognized by nearly half of the unique spike-specific TCRs. Participants were mostly white British, with more females than males. The authors suggested clonal diversity may have been underestimated.

On this clone itself: Its antigen remains undetermined. Base-call qualities are not available, and no considerably larger clone is one nucleotide away.

The CDR3 regions of human TCRbeta chains were analyzed by immunosequencing. In the paper's pipeline: Repertoire TCRs were matched against a reference library of SARS-CoV-2-specific TCRs generated with the MIRA antigen-specificity platform. Breadth was defined as the fraction of unique TCRs that were SARS-CoV-2-associated, and depth was defined as the fraction of total T cells that were SARS-CoV-2-associated. Using the MIRA data, each spike-specific TCR was assigned both to the spike region to which the TCR was reactive and to a CD4 or CD8 class. Log10-transformed breadth and depth values were compared by one-way ANOVA with Sidak's multiple comparisons tests. Drawn from immuneACCESS, this table holds only the in-frame rearrangements with V and J called that TCRdb kept. Clones are partly lost; checked studies trace under half to an unresolved V gene and leave the rest unexplained. V, J and clone size are those of that table, while D and trimming were read from the DNA. Across this sample there are 99,000 or so clones, with approximately 93% seen only once. Of the sample, about 5% falls within the top ten clones.

V loses 2 bases of germline sequence and J loses 2 bases, and the interval between the two ends is 3 bases. The CDR3 sequence holds 13 residues, the cysteine and phenylalanine included. The only DNA kept is the CDR3, 39 bases in frame from the first base. CDR1 and CDR2 (MGHDK, SYGVNS) derive from the germline V gene. In the paper's terms, the time point label means: baseline before first vaccination. Samples from vaccinated people were obtained from the UK trials COV001 and COV002, which included a single-blind randomized controlled phase 2/3 trial of AZD1222 (ChAdOx1 nCoV-19) in healthy adults. Trial participant PBMC samples were collected at day 0 and day 28 after the second dose for TCRbeta chain sequencing.

The clonotype comes from an adult in good health. The material was peripheral blood, obtained on day 0 of AZD1222 vaccination. Here the chain combines TRBV25-1 and TRBJ1-4; confidence is insufficient to name the D gene. The DNA sequence is as follows: TGTGCCAGCAGTGAAAGTACTAATGAAAAACTGTTTTTT. The resulting protein is CASSESTNEKLFF.